Following are 31 T cell receptor beta chains from one sample sequenced in a study of Graves' ophthalmopathy and Graves' hyperthyroidism. Amplifying from RNA transcripts, the study obtained TCR beta CDR3 regions. HTBI-primed first-round RT-PCR preceded second-round multiplex PCR. TCRdb processed the multiplex PCR reads anew with MiXCR; each CDR3 protein has one entry. The profile covers approximately 460,000 distinct CDR3 sequences, with around 15% appearing a single time and around 9.8% taken by the ten largest. Sequencing input: blood. The receptors were sampled from a woman aged 25 to 39 with Graves' ophthalmopathy.

This clonotype was seen many times. J is TRBJ1-2 and V is TRBV14; TRBD1 might be the D (5 bases). Per germline, CDR1 SGHDN and CDR2 FVKESK. This CDR3 has 16 amino acids. V gave up 0 bases and J gave up 9 bases, with 20 bases separating them. The CDR3 protein is CASSQDIDSRRYSYTF. CDR3 in DNA: TGTGCCAGCAGCCAAGATATAGACAGCCGGCGGTATAGCTACACCTTC.

The chain combines TRBV18 with TRBJ1-1; 8 nucleotides match TRBD1. From germline, CDR1 is KGHSH and CDR2 LQKENI. V lost 0 bases and J lost 1; bases outside the gene matches: 1. The CDR3 has 15 amino acids. The CDR3 bases are TGTGCCAGCTCACCACCCGGGACAGGGAACACTGAAGCTTTCTTT. This sequence encodes CASSPPGTGNTEAFF.

Ten or more counts support this clonotype. The chain joins TRBV15 to TRBJ1-3; D gene uncertain. V lost 7 bases and J lost 0, with 7 bases in between. CDR1 LNHNV and CDR2 YYDKDF come from the germline V gene (reference sequence). The CDR3 loop spans 13 amino acids. CDR3 bases: TGTGCCACCAAGCCGAGCTCTGGAAACACCATATATTTT. Its translation is CATKPSSGNTIYF.

The chain combines TRBV18 with TRBJ1-1; D not resolved. Looked up from germline, CDR1 is KGHSH and CDR2 is LQKENI. Trimming took off 2 bases at V and 4 bases at J, with 11 bases between the two ends. The CDR3 covers 14 residues. The CDR3 loop reads CASSPAEKITEAFF. The DNA of the CDR3 is TGTGCCAGCTCACCAGCTGAGAAGATCACTGAAGCTTTCTTT.

This clonotype has ten or more counts. The chain combines TRBV11-2 with TRBJ1-3, with D unresolved. The CDR3 covers 16 residues. V lost 5 bases to trimming and J lost 2 bases, with 16 bases between them. Germline V gives CDR1 SGHAT, CDR2 FQNNGV. The CDR3 sequence is CASSKITLRTGNTIYF. CDR3 bases: TGTGCCAGCAGCAAGATTACGTTGAGGACTGGAAACACCATATATTTT.

This clonotype was counted a few times. This chain uses TRBV5-1 with TRBJ2-7; unclear D gene. The CDR3 contains 12 residues. The V end lost 2 bases, the J end lost 3 bases, and 6 bases lay between the germline ends. Germline V gene sequence: CDR1 SGHRS, CDR2 YFSETQ. CDR3 region: CASSFDFYEQYF. The DNA for the CDR3 is TGCGCCAGCAGCTTTGACTTCTACGAGCAGTACTTC.

This clonotype appeared many times. This chain links TRBV6-2 or TRBV6-3 with TRBJ1-1; TRBD1 is a possible D gene (5 bases). V was trimmed by 6 bases and J by 5 bases, leaving 16 bases between them. The length of the CDR3 is 14 residues. In germline, CDR1 is MNHEY, CDR2 SVGEGT. The CDR3 DNA is TGTGCCAGCAGGGAACGGGGCGCTCAGACTGAAGCTTTCTTT. This translates into CASRERGAQTEAFF.

This clonotype appeared many times. This chain connects TRBV19 to TRBJ1-1; 7 bases match TRBD1. This CDR3 contains 14 residues. CDR1 and CDR2 (germline): LNHDA, SQIVND (reference sequence). The V and J ends lost 7 bases and 5 bases, in that order; junction bases with no gene match: 10. As DNA, the CDR3 is TGTGCCAGTATTCCGACAGGGATGGGGACTGAAGCTTTCTTT. This sequence encodes CASIPTGMGTEAFF.

This clonotype was seen repeatedly, ten times or more. This chain joins TRBV12-5 and TRBJ2-2; no clear D gene. Trimming removed 5 bases from V and 5 bases from J, with 15 bases in between. The germline V gene encodes CDR1 LGHNT and CDR2 FRNRAP. The CDR3 sequence is 15 residues long. CDR3 sequence (DNA): TGTGCTAGTGGTGGCCCTATGTCGACGACCGGGGAGCTGTTTTTT. Amino acid sequence: CASGGPMSTTGELFF. Full variable domain (remainder filled in from reference TRBV12-5 and TRBJ2-2): DARVTQTPRHKVTEMGQEVTMRCQPILGHNTVFWYRQTMMQGLELLAYFRNRAPLDDSGMPKDRFSAEMPDATLATLKIQPSEPRDSAVYFCASGGPMSTTGELFFGEGSRLTVL.

This clonotype was counted at least ten times. The chain links TRBV7-9 to TRBJ1-6, with no clear D. Germline-derived CDR1 and CDR2 are SEHNR and FQNEAQ (reference sequence). This CDR3 has 13 amino acids. V was pared by 1 base and J by 9 bases, with 7 bases between. The CDR3 spells CASSLEASSPLHF. As DNA, the CDR3 is TGTGCCAGCAGCTTAGAAGCGAGTTCACCCCTCCACTTT.

On this clonotype: The junction departs from the called germline gene at one end, perhaps through a read error. The chain combines TRBV6-9 with TRBJ2-5; D is ambiguous. Germline CDR1 MNHGY, CDR2 SVAAGI. This CDR3 has 12 amino acids. In DNA, the CDR3 is TGTGCCAGCAGTTACCCGAAAGAGACCCGGTACTTC. It translates to CASSYPKETRYF.

This clonotype came up many times. This sequence joins TRBV5-1 and TRBJ2-7, with D possibly being TRBD1 or TRBD2 (5 bases each). V lost 7 bases and J 1 base, leaving 15 bases between the germline ends. Germline V lookup: CDR1 SGHRS, CDR2 YFSETQ. CDR3 size: 14 residues. This CDR3 reads CASGPGTASYEQYF. In DNA form, the CDR3 reads TGCGCCAGCGGACCCGGGACGGCTTCCTACGAGCAGTACTTC.

The sample holds many counts of this clonotype. The chain carries TRBV20-1 and TRBJ1-1; a weak D match, TRBD1 (5 bases). This CDR3 contains 17 residues. Trimming took off 0 bases at V and 0 bases at J, with 17 bases between the two ends. Germline V lookup: CDR1 DFQATT, CDR2 SNEGSKA (reference sequence). The CDR3 here is CSARDPLGGALNTEAFF. The CDR3 DNA is TGCAGTGCTAGAGACCCCTTGGGAGGGGCCTTGAACACTGAAGCTTTCTTT.

This clonotype showed up many times. V and J are TRBV12-3 or TRBV12-4 and TRBJ2-7, with TRBD2 identical over 9 bases. CDR3 length: 16 residues. The ends lost 7 bases at V and 0 bases at J; junction bases unmatched: 10. The chain's CDR3 is CASTTSGGSSSYEQYF. The DNA of the CDR3 is TGTGCCAGCACTACCAGCGGGGGGTCGAGCTCCTACGAGCAGTACTTC.

This clonotype was recorded many times. The rearrangement uses TRBV5-1 and TRBJ1-1; 8 bases line up with TRBD1. The CDR3 length is 14 residues. Looked up from germline, CDR1 is SGHRS and CDR2 is YFSETQ. V lost 2 bases to trimming and J lost 4 bases; unmatched junction nucleotides: 4. CDR3 residues: CASSLGQGVTEAFF. The CDR3 DNA follows: TGCGCCAGCAGCTTAGGACAGGGAGTCACTGAAGCTTTCTTT.

This chain uses TRBV4-3 with TRBJ2-7; D perhaps matches TRBD2 (5 bases). V lost 0 bases and J 5 bases, leaving 14 bases between the germline ends. The V gene's germline CDR1 is LGHNA and CDR2 YSLEER. The CDR3 totals 15 residues. CDR3 DNA: TGCGCCAGCAGCCAAGATCTCCTTGACGGGAACGAGCAGTACTTC. Its translation: CASSQDLLDGNEQYF.

Many counts were recorded for this clonotype. This chain uses TRBV6-1 with TRBJ1-1; unclear D gene. V gave up 1 base and J gave up 1 base, with 13 bases separating them. CDR1 MNHNS and CDR2 SASEGT come from the germline V gene. This CDR3 has 16 residues. The CDR3 DNA follows: TGTGCCAGCAGTGAAGTGGTCGGACGAGGGAACACTGAAGCTTTCTTT. Translation gives CASSEVVGRGNTEAFF.

This clonotype came up many times. This chain uses TRBV7-3 with TRBJ2-1; maybe TRBD2 (5 bases). Trimming pared 5 bases from V and 9 bases from J, leaving 14 bases between. Germline CDR1 SGHTA, CDR2 FQGTGA. This CDR3 has 13 amino acids. CDR3 protein: CASSPPRRSEQFF. CDR3 sequence (DNA): TGTGCCAGCAGCCCTCCCCGGAGGAGTGAGCAGTTCTTC.

Comment on this clonotype: The CDR3 ends on some other residue instead of the conserved phenylalanine or tryptophan, so this is likely a read error. The rearrangement joins TRBV6-5 to TRBJ1-2; weak D call: TRBD1 (6 bases). Trimming shortened V by 4 bases and J by 10 bases, and 16 bases separated the two germline ends. Germline lookup yields CDR1 MNHEY and CDR2 SVGAGI. The CDR3 is made up of 13 amino acids. The CDR3, as DNA: TGTGCCAGCAGTTCACAGGGTCTCCGGGACTACACCTCC. Amino acid sequence: CASSSQGLRDYTS.

The sample holds many counts of this clonotype. The chain couples TRBV6-5 to TRBJ2-5; 8 nucleotides line up with TRBD1. Trimming took 4 bases from V and 3 from J; bases not matched to a gene: 7. Germline assignment: CDR1 MNHEY and CDR2 SVGAGI. CDR3 size: 15 residues. The CDR3 sequence: CASSLQGGVKETQYF. In nucleotides, the CDR3 is TGTGCCAGCAGTTTACAGGGGGGCGTAAAAGAGACCCAGTACTTC.

Ten or more counts support this clonotype. The chain carries TRBV28 and TRBJ1-2; possible D gene TRBD1, 6 bases. The CDR3 has 14 amino acids. Germline CDR1 and CDR2: MDHEN and SYDVKM. Deletions cut 5 bases from V and 6 bases from J, with 16 bases between. The CDR3, as DNA: TGTGCCAGCAGTCCCCTGGGACACCTCCATGGCTACACCTTC. It yields the protein CASSPLGHLHGYTF.

Ten or more counts support this clonotype. The J gene is TRBJ1-5, the V gene TRBV20-1; D is ambiguous. CDR1 and CDR2 from the germline V gene are DFQATT and SNEGSKA (reference sequence). The CDR3 consists of 14 residues. V was shortened by 4 bases and J by 0 bases, with 10 bases between the two germline ends. The CDR3 nucleotides read TGCAGTGCTAACGGATGGGTTAGCAATCAGCCCCAGCATTTT. Protein product: CSANGWVSNQPQHF.

This clonotype was picked up many times. The rearrangement uses TRBV20-1 and TRBJ1-2; unclear D gene. Per the germline V gene, CDR1 is DFQATT and CDR2 is SNEGSKA (reference sequence). There are 13 residues in the CDR3. V was trimmed by 0 bases and J by 1 base, leaving 6 bases between them. This CDR3 reads CSARDSGNYGYTF. For the CDR3, the DNA is TGCAGTGCTAGAGATAGTGGTAACTATGGCTACACCTTC.

This clonotype occurred many times. The chain joins TRBV12-3 or TRBV12-4 to TRBJ1-6; unclear D gene. The V end lost 7 bases, the J end lost 6 bases, and 13 bases lay between the germline ends. This CDR3 is built from 14 residues. The CDR3 loop is CASNRDTPNSPLHF. The DNA of the CDR3 is TGTGCCAGCAACCGGGATACCCCTAATTCACCCCTCCACTTT.

In its sample, this clonotype was seen many times. This chain links TRBV18 with TRBJ1-6, with TRBD1 matching over 9 bases. Germline lookup yields CDR1 KGHSH and CDR2 LQKENI. This CDR3 comprises 18 residues. V shed 3 bases, J shed 7 bases, and the junction held 13 bases outside the gene matches. The CDR3 sequence is CASSPTSTGGLTNSPLHF. The DNA for the CDR3 is TGTGCCAGCTCACCGACTAGTACAGGGGGCCTAACGAATTCACCCCTCCACTTT.

This clonotype was counted at least ten times. V usage is TRBV30 and J usage is TRBJ2-7; the D gene is possibly TRBD2 (7 bases). Trimming took off 3 bases at V and 6 bases at J, with 15 bases between the two ends. Germline loops: CDR1 GTSNPN, CDR2 SVGIG (reference sequence). This CDR3 has 13 amino acids. The CDR3 coding sequence is TGTGCCTGGAGCACCGGGGGGCGGATCGAGCAGTACTTC. It yields the protein CAWSTGGRIEQYF.

This clonotype was seen at least ten times. The rearrangement joins TRBV19 to TRBJ1-2; D is uncertain. CDR1 and CDR2 (germline): LNHDA, SQIVND (reference sequence). The CDR3 loop spans 14 amino acids. Trimming shortened V by 3 bases and J by 2 bases, and 10 bases separated the two germline ends. The CDR3 nucleotides are TGTGCCAGTAGTATGAACAGTCGAAACTATGGCTACACCTTC. Amino acid sequence: CASSMNSRNYGYTF. Full variable domain (outside the CDR3, taken from reference TRBV19 and TRBJ1-2): DGGITQSPKYLFRKEGQNVTLSCEQNLNHDAMYWYRQDPGQGLRLIYYSQIVNDFQKGDIAEGYSVSREKKESFPLTVTSAQKNPTAFYLCASSMNSRNYGYTFGSGTRLTVV.

CDR3: CASSKRQVQGTEAFF. For the CDR3, the DNA is TGTGCCAGCAGCAAGAGACAGGTCCAAGGCACTGAAGCTTTCTTT. The chain couples TRBV12-3 or TRBV12-4 to TRBJ1-1, with D tentatively TRBD1 (6 bases). Trimming shortened V by 6 bases and J by 4 bases, and 18 bases separated the two germline ends. CDR3 length: 15 residues.

In its sample, this clonotype was seen many times. The chain couples TRBV6-1 to TRBJ2-5; D perhaps matches TRBD2 (5 bases). V lost 1 base, J lost 5 bases, and 14 bases lay in between. This CDR3 is 15 amino acids long. Germline values: CDR1 MNHNS, CDR2 SASEGT. The CDR3: CASSEGVRTVETQYF. CDR3 nucleotide sequence: TGTGCCAGCAGTGAAGGGGTCAGGACTGTGGAGACCCAGTACTTC.

This clonotype has at least ten counts. The chain combines TRBV12-3 or TRBV12-4 with TRBJ2-7; perhaps TRBD1 as D (6 bases). V lost 6 bases and J lost 0, with 12 bases in between. The CDR3 totals 14 residues. In DNA, the CDR3 is TGTGCCAGCAGAAAAAGGACAGACTCCTACGAGCAGTACTTC. Translated: CASRKRTDSYEQYF.

The sample holds many counts of this clonotype. The chain carries TRBV12-3 or TRBV12-4 and TRBJ2-5; 12 bases fit TRBD1. The ends lost 4 bases at V and 5 bases at J; junction bases unmatched: 8. The CDR3 sequence is 16 residues long. CDR3 region: CASSSPAGTGGETQYF. The CDR3 region has the DNA TGTGCCAGCAGTTCACCCGCCGGGACAGGGGGCGAGACCCAGTACTTC.